This TCR beta chain was found in a study of blood T cell repertoires in COVID-19. On the study more broadly: The study drew acute and convalescent COVID-19 samples from the United States, Italy and Spain. PBMCs, B-cell-depleted T cells, or T cells provided the cDNA or gDNA that made up the material.

Per the authors' pipeline: Researchers report that nucleated cell counts were estimated from reference gene primer amplification. TCRdb keeps only in-frame clones here, not all; method: immunoSEQ multiplex PCR. The D gene and trimming were derived from the DNA, and the V and J assignments and clone size from that table. The sample comprises 160,000 or so clones, about 85% of which are singletons, and approximately 0.99% rests with the top ten. The CDR3 extends over 11 amino acids. Trimming cost V 5 bases and J 8 bases, with 10 bases left between them. CDR1 SGHNT and CDR2 YENEEA come from the germline V gene.

The chain uses TRBV11-3 and TRBJ2-7; D possibly corresponds to TRBD1 (6 bases). The origin of this receptor is a man aged 35 to 55 with acute or convalescent COVID-19. Sequenced material: peripheral blood. The CDR3 protein is CASSQGTQQYF. The CDR3 DNA sequence: TGTGCCAGCAGCCAAGGGACACAGCAGTACTTC.